These 30 T cell receptor beta chains were all obtained from the same sample, sequenced in a study of Graves' ophthalmopathy and Graves' hyperthyroidism. Investigators amplified TCR beta CDR3 regions from RNA transcripts. An initial RT-PCR round employing HTBI primers preceded a second-round multiplex PCR. MiXCR was run by TCRdb on the multiplex PCR reads, yielding one entry per CDR3 protein. Found here are some 410,000 distinct CDR3 sequences, more than 20% of them singletons; the top ten hold around 3%. Sequencing was carried out using peripheral blood. The source is a woman in her late teens or twenties with stable Graves' hyperthyroidism.

This clonotype was seen at least ten times. The chain combines TRBV4-2 with TRBJ1-2; D unresolved. V dropped 0 bases and J dropped 6 bases, with 8 bases sitting between them. Germline CDR1 and CDR2: LGHNA and YNFKEQ. The CDR3 runs to 13 residues. CDR3 protein: CASSQEGLDGYTF. CDR3 bases: TGTGCCAGCAGCCAAGAAGGGTTAGATGGCTACACCTTC.

This chain links TRBV12-3 or TRBV12-4 with TRBJ1-5; no firm D call. The CDR3 runs to 15 residues. Trimming stripped 2 bases from V and 2 bases from J, with 10 bases between. CDR3 DNA: TGTGCCAGCAGTTTAAGCGGGAGGGGCAATCAGCCCCAGCATTTT. Amino acids: CASSLSGRGNQPQHF.

The rearrangement joins TRBV6-1 to TRBJ1-1, with no clear D. V gave up 3 bases and J gave up 1 base, with 9 bases separating them. This CDR3 comprises 14 residues. Germline lookup yields CDR1 MNHNS and CDR2 SASEGT. The CDR3 sequence is CASSEAVRNTEAFF. The DNA for the CDR3 is TGTGCCAGCAGTGAGGCTGTGAGGAACACTGAAGCTTTCTTT.

This clonotype was observed at least ten times. This chain links TRBV5-1 with TRBJ1-3; D ambiguous. The CDR3 is made up of 17 amino acids. The V end lost 0 bases, the J end lost 0 bases, and 13 bases lay between the germline ends. CDR1 is SGHRS and CDR2 is YFSETQ in the germline V gene. This CDR3 reads CASSLESHDFSGNTIYF. CDR3 nucleotides: TGCGCCAGCAGCTTGGAGTCACACGATTTCTCTGGAAACACCATATATTTT.

This clonotype was seen at least ten times. V gene TRBV11-2 combines with J gene TRBJ1-2; D not resolved. In germline, CDR1 is SGHAT, CDR2 FQNNGV. The germline V and J ends were trimmed by 5 bases and 5 bases, with 12 bases remaining between them. CDR3 length equals 13 residues. The CDR3 nucleotides are TGTGCCAGCAGCCAGCTGGTAGGGTATGGCTACACCTTC. Its protein product is CASSQLVGYGYTF.

This clonotype was seen repeatedly, ten times or more. The V and J genes are TRBV28 and TRBJ2-7; no definite D call. The CDR3 is 15 amino acids. Per the germline V gene, CDR1 is MDHEN and CDR2 is SYDVKM. The V and J ends lost 7 bases and 2 bases respectively, with 18 bases between them. The CDR3 bases are TGTGCCAGCACACCTCTGTGGGAAGCGACCTACGAGCAGTACTTC. This codes for CASTPLWEATYEQYF.

As regards this clonotype: A much larger clone is a single base away; this may be a read error. V usage is TRBV24-1 and J usage is TRBJ2-7, with 10 bases aligning to TRBD1. The V gene end was trimmed by 9 bases and the J gene end by 5 bases; junction bases not matched to a gene: 15. Germline loops: CDR1 KGHDR, CDR2 SFDVKD. The length of the CDR3 is 16 residues. CDR3 in DNA: TGTGCCACCGTCCGGAAAGGGACAGGGGACCCCGACGAGCAGTACTTC. This gives the protein CATVRKGTGDPDEQYF.

Comment on this clonotype: The CDR3 does not close with the conserved phenylalanine or tryptophan, likely indicating a read error. The chain uses TRBV7-1 and TRBJ2-6; 10 bases fit TRBD1. TRBV7-1 is an ORF; its function is uncertain. The CDR3 runs to 22 residues. J lost 0 bases, V lost 6 bases, and 20 bases had no gene match. CDR3 region: CASRLLTTTGTGAFSGANVLTL. CDR3 in DNA: TGTGCCAGCAGGCTCCTTACAACCACCGGGACAGGGGCCTTCTCTGGGGCCAACGTCCTGACTCTC.

This clonotype was detected many times. The chain combines TRBV20-1 with TRBJ2-5; TRBD2 agrees at 11 bases. Germline V CDR1 and CDR2: DFQATT, SNEGSKA (reference sequence). The CDR3 totals 13 residues. Unmatched junction bases numbered 3, after V lost 0 bases and J lost 9 bases. The CDR3 nucleotides read TGCAGTGCTAGAGATAGCGGGAGGGAGGCCCAGTACTTC. It specifies CSARDSGREAQYF.

A few counts support this clonotype. One junction end does not reproduce the germline sequence, and a read error may be involved. This chain connects TRBV11-2 to TRBJ2-5, with 9 bases lining up with TRBD2. Per germline, CDR1 SGHAT and CDR2 FQNNGV. The CDR3 runs 18 residues. CDR3 bases: TGTGCCGGCAGCCCCGGAGGTGCGGGGGGGGGGTACCAAGAGACCCAGTACTTC. Its translation is CAGSPGGAGGGYQETQYF.

The rearrangement links TRBV11-2 to TRBJ2-5; D might be TRBD2 (6 bases). Germline V gives CDR1 SGHAT, CDR2 FQNNGV. Trimming removed 3 bases at V and 2 bases at J, with 13 bases between. The CDR3 totals 15 residues. The CDR3 spells CASSFLRGPQETQYF. CDR3 nucleotide sequence: TGTGCCAGCAGCTTCCTGCGGGGCCCTCAAGAGACCCAGTACTTC.

There are many counts of this clonotype. This rearrangement joins TRBV6-1 to TRBJ2-5, with a possible D match to TRBD2 (6 bases). Germline V lookup: CDR1 MNHNS, CDR2 SASEGT. The CDR3 loop spans 13 amino acids. Trimming shortened V by 5 bases and J by 4 bases, and 11 bases separated the two germline ends. The CDR3 reads CASSQTRGETQYF. For the CDR3, the DNA is TGTGCCAGCAGTCAGACTAGGGGAGAGACCCAGTACTTC.

Ten or more counts support this clonotype. The gene calls are TRBV29-1 and TRBJ1-1; D might be TRBD1 (6 bases). The germline V gene has CDR1 SQVTM and CDR2 ANQGSEA. This CDR3 is built from 11 residues. Trimming left V 4 bases short and J 6 bases short, with 9 bases between. The CDR3 reads CSVGRTAEAFF. CDR3 sequence (DNA): TGCAGCGTTGGGAGGACAGCTGAAGCTTTCTTT.

In this sample, this clonotype turned up a few times. This may be a read error, as it is one base from a much larger clone. Here the CDR3 omits its conserved ending phenylalanine or tryptophan, so a read error is the likely source. The chain links TRBV19 to TRBJ2-2, with unresolved D. Trimming removed 7 bases at V and 4 bases at J, with 4 bases between. This CDR3 has 11 amino acids. Germline V gene sequence: CDR1 LNHDA, CDR2 SQIVND (reference sequence). The CDR3 loop reads CASKPTGELFL. The CDR3 nucleotides read TGTGCCAGTAAGCCCACCGGGGAGCTGTTTTTG.

The sample holds many counts of this clonotype. CDR3 in DNA: TGCAGTGCTAGAGCGGCTCTAGCGGGAGAGACCCAGTACTTC. It yields the protein CSARAALAGETQYF. The J gene is TRBJ2-5, the V gene TRBV20-1, with TRBD2 matching 8 bases. After removal of 1 base from V and 4 bases from J, the junction contained 5 bases not matched to a gene. Germline CDR1 reads DFQATT; CDR2 reads SNEGSKA (reference sequence). CDR3 size: 14 residues.

At least ten counts were recorded for this clonotype. The rearrangement links TRBV20-1 to TRBJ2-5, with 7 nucleotides matching TRBD1. Trimming at V came to 2 bases and at J to 5 bases, leaving 11 bases not matched to a gene. This CDR3 contains 15 residues. Germline V gene lookup returns CDR1 DFQATT and CDR2 SNEGSKA (reference sequence). The CDR3 reads CSARSRQWGQETQYF. CDR3 coding DNA: TGCAGTGCTAGATCCCGCCAGTGGGGACAGGAGACCCAGTACTTC.

The V and J genes are TRBV7-2 and TRBJ2-5; D is undetermined. The germline CDR1 and CDR2 sequences are SGHTA and FQGNSA. V shed 7 bases and J shed 5 bases, with 14 bases lying between them. The CDR3 sequence is 13 residues long. The DNA of the CDR3 is TGTGCCAGCACTGCCTCGTTCGGGGAGACCCAGTACTTC. This translates into CASTASFGETQYF.

V and J are TRBV11-2 and TRBJ2-5; D is unclear. V gave up 4 bases and J gave up 2 bases, with 11 bases separating them. Germline values: CDR1 SGHAT, CDR2 FQNNGV. This CDR3 comprises 14 residues. CDR3 region: CASSSMALQETQYF. CDR3 nucleotides: TGTGCCAGCAGCTCGATGGCTTTGCAAGAGACCCAGTACTTC.

This clonotype appeared many times. The rearrangement uses TRBV28 and TRBJ1-1, with D unresolved. The CDR3 length is 16 residues. Germline lookup yields CDR1 MDHEN and CDR2 SYDVKM. V was pared by 5 bases and J by 0 bases, with 16 bases between. CDR3 in amino acids: CASSPWASGLNTEAFF. The CDR3 DNA reads TGTGCCAGCAGTCCTTGGGCGTCCGGGCTGAACACTGAAGCTTTCTTT.

This clonotype has a count of ten or more. The rearrangement joins TRBV20-1 to TRBJ1-2; 10 bases are shared with TRBD1. The junction had 12 bases not matched to a gene; V was cut back by 6 bases and J by 8 bases. Germline V gene sequence: CDR1 DFQATT, CDR2 SNEGSKA (reference sequence). The CDR3 contains 14 residues. The CDR3, as DNA: TGCAGTGCCGTAACCGGGACAGGGGTAGGAGGCTACACCTTC. This encodes CSAVTGTGVGGYTF.

This clonotype has at least ten counts. The chain carries TRBV7-9 and TRBJ2-5; D unresolved. Germline CDR1 is SEHNR and CDR2 is FQNEAQ (reference sequence). V lost 3 bases and J 2 bases, leaving 16 bases between the germline ends. This CDR3 has 16 amino acids. In DNA, the CDR3 is TGTGCCAGCAGCTTCGCAGGTGGAGCAGGTCAAGAGACCCAGTACTTC. Protein product: CASSFAGGAGQETQYF.

This clonotype was counted ten times or more. The CDR3: CASSLTGIGYTF. The CDR3 DNA reads TGTGCCAGCAGCTTGACAGGGATCGGCTACACCTTC. This chain uses TRBV5-6 with TRBJ1-2; tentative D call: TRBD1 (6 bases). This CDR3 is built from 12 residues. CDR1 and CDR2 from the germline V gene are SGHDT and YYEEEE. V was cut by 1 base and J by 8 bases, with 9 bases left in between.

Many counts were recorded for this clonotype. This chain connects TRBV7-8 to TRBJ2-2; tentative D call: TRBD2 (5 bases). V lost 1 base, J lost 1 base, and 10 bases lay in between. The CDR3 has 16 amino acids. CDR1 is SGHVS and CDR2 is FQNEAQ in the germline V gene. Here the CDR3 reads CASSLEGALNTGELFF. CDR3 in DNA: TGTGCCAGCAGCTTAGAGGGAGCACTGAACACCGGGGAGCTGTTTTTT.

The CDR3 DNA follows: TGTGCCAGCAGCTTAGAGGGTCAGGGGGCTCCCCTGAAGACTCTACGAGTGCAGTACTTC. Translating it yields CASSLEGQGAPLKTLRVQYF. The chain uses TRBV11-2 and TRBJ2-7, with TRBD1 identical over 8 bases. Looked up from germline, CDR1 is SGHAT and CDR2 is FQNNGV. CDR3 size: 20 residues. V shed 0 bases, J shed 9 bases, and the junction held 25 bases outside the gene matches. Based on the CDR3 plus reference TRBV11-2 and TRBJ2-7, the full variable domain is EAGVAQSPRYKIIEKRQSVAFWCNPISGHATLYWYQQILGQGPKLLIQFQNNGVVDDSQLPKDRFSAERLKGVDSTLKIQPAKLEDSAVYLCASSLEGQGAPLKTLRVQYFGPGTRLTVT.

This clonotype showed up many times. The chain is built from TRBV25-1 and TRBJ2-7; no clear D gene. Trimming removed 1 base from V and 1 base from J, with 14 bases in between. The V gene's germline CDR1 is MGHDK and CDR2 SYGVNS. The CDR3 contains 16 residues. Here the CDR3 reads CASSESLREGSYEQYF. For the CDR3, the DNA is TGTGCCAGCAGTGAATCTTTAAGGGAAGGATCCTACGAGCAGTACTTC.

This clonotype was seen a handful of times. The chain is built from TRBV6-1 and TRBJ1-2, with D uncertain. Per the germline V gene, CDR1 is MNHNS and CDR2 is SASEGT. V was trimmed by 3 bases and J by 2 bases, leaving 4 bases between them. This CDR3 region has 12 residues. The CDR3 DNA is TGTGCCAGCAGTGACAAAAACTATGGCTACACCTTC. Its translation: CASSDKNYGYTF.

The V and J genes are TRBV6-1 and TRBJ1-1; 8 bases align to TRBD1. The CDR3 consists of 15 residues. The germline CDR1 and CDR2 sequences are MNHNS and SASEGT. V trimming: 6 bases; J trimming: 0 bases; junction bases outside the gene matches: 6. For the CDR3, the DNA is TGTGCCAGCAGGCGGACAGGGCATATGAACACTGAAGCTTTCTTT. This gives the protein CASRRTGHMNTEAFF.

This clonotype was found many times. The chain combines TRBV29-1 with TRBJ2-5; weak D call: TRBD1 (6 bases). The CDR3 contains 14 residues. CDR1 and CDR2 (germline): SQVTM, ANQGSEA. V was shortened by 5 bases and J by 2 bases, with 15 bases between the two germline ends. Here the CDR3 DNA reads TGCAGCGTTAGGGGGAGACTAATTCAAGAGACCCAGTACTTC. This gives the protein CSVRGRLIQETQYF. Together with reference TRBV29-1 and TRBJ2-5, the CDR3 gives the full variable domain: SAVISQKPSRDICQRGTSLTIQCQVDSQVTMMFWYRQQPGQSLTLIATANQGSEATYESGFVIDKFPISRPNLTFSTLTVSNMSPEDSSIYLCSVRGRLIQETQYFGPGTRLLVL.

This clonotype occurred many times. The genes are TRBV10-3 and TRBJ2-6; 7 bases map to TRBD1. There are 14 residues in the CDR3. Germline V gives CDR1 ENHRY, CDR2 SYGVKD. V shed 4 bases and J 3 bases; nucleotides not matched to a gene: 0. CDR3 sequence reads: CAISGDSGANVLTF. In DNA, the CDR3 is TGTGCCATCAGTGGGGACAGTGGGGCCAACGTCCTGACTTTC.

CDR3 DNA: TGTGCCAGCAGCGCGAGGCAGGGTTTGGCGGAGACCCAGTACTTC. It yields the protein CASSARQGLAETQYF. The chain recombines TRBV9 with TRBJ2-5; D perhaps matches TRBD1 (5 bases). Between the trimmed V and J ends, which lost 3 bases and 5 bases, there was a span of 17 bases. The CDR3 spans 15 residues. Per the germline V gene, CDR1 is SGDLS and CDR2 is YYNGEE.